Given below is one TCR beta chain in context. The V gene's germline CDR1 is ENHRY and CDR2 SYGVKD. Unmatched junction bases numbered 9, after V lost 5 bases and J lost 6 bases. The CDR3 consists of 17 residues. This table comes from immunoSEQ multiplex PCR, and its TCRdb copy is limited to in-frame clones, with some not included. The profile covers roughly 66,000 clones, with over 80% appearing a single time and 2% to 2.5% taken by the ten largest. The data were taken from a study of OX40 agonist ivuxolimab in advanced cancers. Study background: Ivuxolimab is an agonistic anti-OX40 (CD134) antibody, and patients were treated with it.

This clonotype originated in an adult with an advanced solid tumor such as melanoma, head and neck, liver or kidney cancer. The chain has TRBV10-3 and TRBJ2-1; TRBD2 matches 14 bases. Material: CD4+ or CD8+ T cells sorted from blood, obtained in a trial of the OX40 agonist ivuxolimab. Written as DNA, the CDR3 is TGTGCCATCAGTCGGACTAGCGGGAGGTCTCTGGGCAATGAGCAGTTCTTC. Residues: CAISRTSGRSLGNEQFF.